The 27 T cell receptor beta chains below all came from one sample that was sequenced in a study of regulatory T cells in long-lasting Graves disease. Time point of the sample: newly diagnosed GD, antithyroid drugs for less than 3 months. The authors made the TCR library using RNA they extracted from PBMCs. Combining iRepertoire HTBI primers with Arm-PCR of CDR3 regions, the authors built TCR beta libraries. MiXCR, applied by TCRdb to the multiplex PCR reads, yields one record per CDR3 protein. The sample includes around 450,000 distinct CDR3 sequences, about 15% of them seen just once. The data also belong to a second study, concerning T cells in Graves' hyperthyroidism and ophthalmopathy.

Source: peripheral blood mononuclear cells (PBMCs), taken at new diagnosis, from a patient treated with antithyroid drugs. The receptor set was obtained from a woman in her twenties or thirties with Graves disease.

This clonotype was seen at least ten times. The chain links TRBV15 to TRBJ2-5, with D possibly TRBD1 on 6 matching bases. The CDR3 runs to 16 residues. Germline V lookup: CDR1 LNHNV, CDR2 YYDKDF (reference sequence). V lost 0 bases and J lost 3, with 14 bases in between. The CDR3: CATSRDGTPPEETQYF. As DNA, the CDR3 is TGTGCCACCAGCAGAGATGGGACACCCCCCGAAGAGACCCAGTACTTC.

This clonotype has a count of ten or more. The chain links TRBV5-1 to TRBJ2-3; 8 positions agree with TRBD2. Trimming at V came to 4 bases and at J to 4 bases, leaving 14 bases not matched to a gene. CDR1 is SGHRS and CDR2 is YFSETQ in the germline V gene. The CDR3 has 17 residues. In DNA form, the CDR3 reads TGCGCCAGCAGCCCATGGTCGGGACTAGATCAGGCAGATACGCAGTATTTT. Its translation is CASSPWSGLDQADTQYF.

This rearrangement joins TRBV6-1 to TRBJ2-1; D remains ambiguous. V lost 2 bases to trimming and J lost 10 bases, with 9 bases between them. CDR3 length: 12 residues. Germline V CDR1 and CDR2: MNHNS, SASEGT. The CDR3 DNA is TGTGCCAGCAGTGAACAGGCAACAGAGCAGTTCTTC. As protein: CASSEQATEQFF.

This clonotype was recorded many times. The CDR3 here is CASSDSGGTGELFF. In DNA form, the CDR3 reads TGTGCCAGCAGTGACTCGGGGGGCACCGGGGAGCTGTTTTTT. The chain joins TRBV6-4 to TRBJ2-2, with D perhaps TRBD2 (6 bases). The germline V and J ends were trimmed by 0 bases and 4 bases, with 6 bases remaining between them. This CDR3 comprises 14 residues. CDR1 MRHNA and CDR2 SNTAGT come from the germline V gene.

The chain joins TRBV18 to TRBJ2-3; a possible D gene is TRBD2 (6 bases). The CDR3 spans 14 residues. Germline V gene lookup returns CDR1 KGHSH and CDR2 LQKENI. Trimming took off 6 bases at V and 5 bases at J, with 15 bases between the two ends. CDR3 sequence: CASSRREIKDTQYF. In nucleotides, the CDR3 is TGTGCCAGCTCCCGACGGGAGATTAAAGATACGCAGTATTTT.

This clonotype was seen at least ten times. This sequence joins TRBV12-3 or TRBV12-4 and TRBJ1-5; D uncertain. Trimming shortened V by 4 bases and J by 5 bases, and 6 bases separated the two germline ends. This CDR3 comprises 12 residues. CDR3 region: CASSSSYQPQHF. The CDR3, as DNA: TGTGCCAGCAGTTCGTCTTATCAGCCCCAGCATTTT.

This chain connects TRBV10-2 to TRBJ2-1, with D possibly matching TRBD2 (6 bases). Germline V gene lookup returns CDR1 WSHSY and CDR2 SAAADI. The CDR3 totals 14 residues. V lost 8 bases to trimming and J lost 1 base, with 12 bases between them. CDR3 bases: TGCGCCAGCCGACTAGTAGGATCCTACAATGAGCAGTTCTTC. Residues: CASRLVGSYNEQFF.

In this sample, this clonotype turned up many times. The V call is TRBV7-8, the J call TRBJ1-1; tentatively, D is TRBD1 (6 bases). The CDR3 sequence is 18 residues long. Germline CDR1 SGHVS, CDR2 FQNEAQ. Trimming took off 5 bases at V and 3 bases at J, with 25 bases between the two ends. The chain's CDR3 is CASSDTPGADHADTEAFF. DNA of the CDR3: TGTGCCAGCAGCGATACTCCAGGGGCGGACCATGCGGACACTGAAGCTTTCTTT.

V usage is TRBV7-3 and J usage is TRBJ2-5, with 7 bases matching TRBD2. V dropped 4 bases and J dropped 7; count of bases not matched to a gene: 9. Germline V gives CDR1 SGHTA, CDR2 FQGTGA. The CDR3 length is 14 residues. In DNA form, the CDR3 reads TGTGCCAGCAGCTCAGGGACTACGGCGGGGACCCAGTACTTC. Its translation is CASSSGTTAGTQYF.

In this sample, this clonotype turned up many times. This chain joins TRBV6-2 or TRBV6-3 and TRBJ2-7; D gene unclear. From germline, CDR1 is MNHEY and CDR2 SVGEGT. The CDR3 has 16 amino acids. Trimming removed 2 bases from V and 2 bases from J, with 16 bases in between. In DNA form, the CDR3 reads TGTGCCAGCAGTTACCCCCTCGGTGGGGAAACCTACGAGCAGTACTTC. Translating gives CASSYPLGGETYEQYF.

The rearrangement links TRBV7-2 to TRBJ1-5, with D tentatively TRBD1 (6 bases). Between the trimmed V and J ends, which lost 8 bases and 5 bases, there was a span of 25 bases. This CDR3 spans 17 amino acids. Per the germline V gene, CDR1 is SGHTA and CDR2 is FQGNSA. The CDR3 DNA reads TGTGCCAGCGGGCTGGGGCCTTCAGGCGGGGGCCATCAGCCCCAGCATTTT. It yields the protein CASGLGPSGGGHQPQHF.

This clonotype was seen at least ten times. The CDR3 here is CASSLRIGQGFGYTF. CDR3 coding DNA: TGTGCCAGCAGCTTACGGATCGGGCAGGGCTTCGGCTACACCTTC. V gene TRBV13 combines with J gene TRBJ1-2, with a possible D match to TRBD1 (5 bases). The V gene lost 2 bases and the J gene lost 8 bases, with 18 bases spanning the gap. Germline CDR1 reads PRHDT; CDR2 reads FYEKMQ (reference sequence). The CDR3 has 15 residues.

This clonotype has at least ten counts. This rearrangement joins TRBV30 to TRBJ2-1, with 9 positions matching TRBD2. V was pared by 7 bases and J by 9 bases, with 19 bases of the junction left unmatched. The germline V gene encodes CDR1 GTSNPN and CDR2 SVGIG (reference sequence). The CDR3 length is 16 residues. The CDR3 reads CASATSGLAGLGEQFF. The CDR3 DNA reads TGTGCCTCCGCGACCTCGGGACTAGCTGGCCTAGGTGAGCAGTTCTTC.

This clonotype was recorded a few times. The V and J genes are TRBV28 and TRBJ1-4; TRBD1 might be the D (5 bases). In germline, CDR1 is MDHEN, CDR2 SYDVKM. The ends were cut back, 6 bases at V and 2 bases at J, with 22 bases in the middle. The CDR3 totals 18 residues. The CDR3 loop reads CASSPAGTRSGTNEKLFF. In DNA form, the CDR3 reads TGTGCCAGCAGCCCCGCGGGGACCCGGAGCGGCACTAATGAAAAACTGTTTTTT.

The rearrangement joins TRBV11-2 to TRBJ2-2, with a weak D call TRBD1 (5 bases). Trimming stripped 5 bases from V and 6 bases from J, with 10 bases between. Germline V gene lookup returns CDR1 SGHAT and CDR2 FQNNGV. The CDR3 is 13 amino acids. CDR3 sequence: CASSADSPGELFF. Here the CDR3 DNA reads TGTGCCAGCAGCGCAGACAGCCCCGGGGAGCTGTTTTTT.

This clonotype was seen ten or more times. The chain combines TRBV28 with TRBJ2-1; 12 bases line up with TRBD2. V dropped 3 bases and J dropped 5; count of bases not matched to a gene: 14. The CDR3 has 19 residues. Germline CDR1 MDHEN, CDR2 SYDVKM. DNA for the CDR3: TGTGCCAGCAGTTTCCCCCCGACTAGCGGGAGTCTTCTTAACAATGAGCAGTTCTTC. This translates into CASSFPPTSGSLLNNEQFF.

The chain joins TRBV5-1 to TRBJ2-1; maybe TRBD2 (5 bases). Trimming shortened V by 2 bases and J by 9 bases, and 6 bases separated the two germline ends. The CDR3 is 11 amino acids. From germline, CDR1 is SGHRS and CDR2 YFSETQ. CDR3 DNA: TGCGCCAGCAGCTTCGGGATTGAGCAGTTCTTC. It codes for CASSFGIEQFF.

Many counts were recorded for this clonotype. The rearrangement uses TRBV3-1 and TRBJ2-7; weak D call: TRBD1 (5 bases). Germline V CDR1 and CDR2: LGHDT, YNNKEL (reference sequence). Trimming left V 7 bases short and J 3 bases short, with 7 bases between. The CDR3 has 11 residues. CDR3 DNA sequence: TGTGCCAGCACCCAGGGCTACGAGCAGTACTTC. Its protein product is CASTQGYEQYF.

The rearrangement joins TRBV6-1 to TRBJ2-7; possibly TRBD1 or TRBD2 for D (5 bases each). The CDR3 is made up of 15 amino acids. CDR1 is MNHNS and CDR2 is SASEGT in the germline V gene. The ends were cut back, 5 bases at V and 5 bases at J, with 19 bases in the middle. The CDR3 DNA sequence: TGTGCCAGCAGTAAGAGGGGCACGCTCTGGGACGAGCAGTACTTC. It is translated as CASSKRGTLWDEQYF.

This clonotype was detected many times. The chain has TRBV5-1 and TRBJ2-1, with TRBD2 matching over 7 bases. V trimming: 3 bases; J trimming: 9 bases; junction bases outside the gene matches: 12. In germline, CDR1 is SGHRS, CDR2 YFSETQ. The CDR3 length is 15 residues. The chain's CDR3 is CASSSGGLEDGEQFF. For the CDR3, the DNA is TGCGCCAGCAGCTCGGGGGGTTTGGAGGATGGTGAGCAGTTCTTC. Full variable domain (rest looked up from reference TRBV5-1 and TRBJ2-1): KAGVTQTPRYLIKTRGQQVTLSCSPISGHRSVSWYQQTPGQGLQFLFEYFSETQRNKGNFPGRFSGRQFSNSRSEMNVSTLELGDSALYLCASSSGGLEDGEQFFGPGTRLTVL.

This clonotype was picked up many times. The rearrangement joins TRBV10-2 to TRBJ2-3, with TRBD2 matching over 10 bases. This CDR3 has 16 amino acids. V trimming: 6 bases; J trimming: 2 bases; junction bases outside the gene matches: 8. Germline loops: CDR1 WSHSY, CDR2 SAAADI. The CDR3 here is CASRVLAGALTDTQYF. CDR3 nucleotides: TGCGCCAGCAGAGTCCTAGCGGGAGCGCTCACAGATACGCAGTATTTT.

Ten or more counts support this clonotype. The chain recombines TRBV12-3 or TRBV12-4 with TRBJ1-1, with a weak D call TRBD1 (5 bases). This CDR3 has 16 amino acids. Trimming cost V 5 bases and J 5 bases, with 21 bases left between them. The CDR3 reads CASSTRRDLKGTEAFF. The CDR3 nucleotides are TGTGCCAGCAGTACTCGACGGGACCTAAAGGGGACTGAAGCTTTCTTT.

In its sample, this clonotype was seen many times. This chain joins TRBV12-3 or TRBV12-4 and TRBJ2-7, with a possible D match to TRBD1 (5 bases). V was shortened by 6 bases and J by 2 bases, with 17 bases between the two germline ends. This CDR3 contains 15 residues. The CDR3 sequence: CASSRNNRSPYEQYF. CDR3 DNA sequence: TGTGCCAGCAGCCGCAACAACAGGAGTCCCTACGAGCAGTACTTC.

This clonotype appeared many times. The rearrangement links TRBV6-1 to TRBJ1-2; D perhaps matches TRBD1 (5 bases). The CDR3 spans 11 residues. Trimming shortened V by 3 bases and J by 7 bases, and 6 bases separated the two germline ends. Germline loops: CDR1 MNHNS, CDR2 SASEGT. The CDR3, as DNA: TGTGCCAGCAGTGAGGGGGGTGGCTACACCTTC. Protein product: CASSEGGGYTF.

This clonotype was counted at least ten times. The gene calls are TRBV11-2 and TRBJ2-1; D is unresolved. This CDR3 is 11 amino acids long. The V and J ends lost 0 bases and 9 bases respectively, with 3 bases between them. Germline V gene data show CDR1 as SGHAT and CDR2 as FQNNGV. The CDR3: CASSLDSEQFF. In DNA, the CDR3 is TGTGCCAGCAGCTTAGACTCTGAGCAGTTCTTC. Looking up the rest from reference TRBV11-2 and TRBJ2-1 gives the full variable domain: EAGVAQSPRYKIIEKRQSVAFWCNPISGHATLYWYQQILGQGPKLLIQFQNNGVVDDSQLPKDRFSAERLKGVDSTLKIQPAKLEDSAVYLCASSLDSEQFFGPGTRLTVL.

The chain couples TRBV3-1 to TRBJ2-2, with D possibly TRBD2 on 6 matching bases. With 4 bases removed from V and 3 bases from J, the gap between germline ends came to 15 bases. The CDR3 loop spans 16 amino acids. Germline CDR1 and CDR2: LGHDT and YNNKEL (reference sequence). In DNA form, the CDR3 reads TGTGCCAGCAGCCCCAGTGGGCGCGGGGACACCGGGGAGCTGTTTTTT. Translation gives CASSPSGRGDTGELFF.

The V call is TRBV2, the J call TRBJ2-6; unclear D gene. This CDR3 comprises 15 residues. V gave up 1 base and J gave up 4 bases, with 8 bases separating them. Per the germline V gene, CDR1 is SNHLY and CDR2 is FYNNEI. This chain's CDR3 is CASSEGQNGANVLTF. CDR3 bases: TGTGCCAGCAGTGAAGGGCAGAACGGGGCCAACGTCCTGACTTTC.